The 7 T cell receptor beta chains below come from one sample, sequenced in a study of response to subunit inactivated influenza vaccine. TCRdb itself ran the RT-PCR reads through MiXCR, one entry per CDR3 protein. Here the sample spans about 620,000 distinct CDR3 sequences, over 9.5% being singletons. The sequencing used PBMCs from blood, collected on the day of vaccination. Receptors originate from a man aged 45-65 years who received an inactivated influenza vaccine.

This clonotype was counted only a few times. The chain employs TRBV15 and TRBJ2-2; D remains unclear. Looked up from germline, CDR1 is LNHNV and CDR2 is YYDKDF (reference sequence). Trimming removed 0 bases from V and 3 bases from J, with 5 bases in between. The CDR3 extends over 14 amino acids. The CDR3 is CATSRDRHTGELFF. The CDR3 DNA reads TGTGCCACCAGCAGAGATAGACACACCGGGGAGCTGTTTTTT.

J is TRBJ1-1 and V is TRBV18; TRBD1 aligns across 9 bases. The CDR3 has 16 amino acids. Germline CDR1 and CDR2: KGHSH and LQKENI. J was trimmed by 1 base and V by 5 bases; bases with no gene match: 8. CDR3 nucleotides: TGTGCCAGCTCATCCCTACAGGGGGCAAGGAACACTGAAGCTTTCTTT. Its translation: CASSSLQGARNTEAFF.

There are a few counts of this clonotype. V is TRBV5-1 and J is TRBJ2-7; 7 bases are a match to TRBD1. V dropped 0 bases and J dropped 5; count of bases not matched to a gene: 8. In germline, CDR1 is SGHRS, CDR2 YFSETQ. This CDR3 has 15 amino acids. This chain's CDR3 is CASSLEARGSDEQYF. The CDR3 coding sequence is TGCGCCAGCAGCTTGGAGGCCAGGGGGTCCGACGAGCAGTACTTC.

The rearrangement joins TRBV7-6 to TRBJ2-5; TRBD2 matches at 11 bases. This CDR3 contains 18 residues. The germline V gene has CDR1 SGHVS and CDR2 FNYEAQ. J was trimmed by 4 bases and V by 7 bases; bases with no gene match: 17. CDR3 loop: CASTVGASGGPRPETQYF. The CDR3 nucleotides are TGTGCCAGCACCGTGGGTGCTAGCGGGGGGCCGCGTCCAGAGACCCAGTACTTC.

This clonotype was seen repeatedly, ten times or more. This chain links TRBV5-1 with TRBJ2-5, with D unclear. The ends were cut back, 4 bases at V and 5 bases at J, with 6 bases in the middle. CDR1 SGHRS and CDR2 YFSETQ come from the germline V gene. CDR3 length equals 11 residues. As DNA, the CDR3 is TGCGCCAGCAGCGAGGCGGAGACCCAGTACTTC. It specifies CASSEAETQYF.

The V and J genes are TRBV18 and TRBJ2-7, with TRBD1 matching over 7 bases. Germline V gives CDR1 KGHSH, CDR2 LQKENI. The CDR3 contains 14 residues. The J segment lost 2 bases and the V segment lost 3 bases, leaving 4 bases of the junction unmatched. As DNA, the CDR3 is TGTGCCAGCTCACCCCGGGACAGCGCCTACGAGCAGTACTTC. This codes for CASSPRDSAYEQYF.

CDR3 DNA sequence: TGTGCCAGCTCACCCCTCGGAGGACAGAGGCAGTACTTC. It translates to CASSPLGGQRQYF. The rearrangement uses TRBV18 and TRBJ2-7; the D gene is possibly TRBD1 (6 bases). CDR1 and CDR2 (germline): KGHSH, LQKENI. The V gene lost 3 bases and the J gene lost 9 bases, with 15 bases spanning the gap. This CDR3 contains 13 residues.